The present T cell receptor beta chain was sequenced within a study of CD8 T cells in ankylosing spondylitis. Findings of the study overall: Under 10 highly homologous variants formed a TCR beta motif that appeared characteristic of ankylosing spondylitis blood. Certain motif variants had earlier appeared in reactive arthritis synovial fluid and blood. Matched synovial fluid from ankylosing spondylitis patients was reported to be enriched for disease-linked clones.

The TCR beta libraries were generated through quantitative 5'-RACE incorporating molecular barcodes. TCRdb fed the 5' RACE reads into MiXCR, producing one record per CDR3 protein. The profile covers more than 60,000 distinct CDR3 sequences, with around 6.5% appearing a single time and around 4.5% taken by the ten largest. This clonotype showed up many times. Antigen: not known. The CDR3 sequence is 13 residues long. Germline loops: CDR1 DFQATT, CDR2 SNEGSKA (reference sequence). V lost 8 bases to trimming and J lost 0 bases, with 11 bases between them. The sequenced sample consisted of synovial fluid, either unsorted or a sorted T cell fraction (not recorded which). This chain joins TRBV20-1 and TRBJ1-3; D not certain. This TCR was recovered from a male donor with ankylosing spondylitis. In DNA, the CDR3 is TGCAGTACCTCTGCCAGCTCTGGAAACACCATATATTTT. Amino acids: CSTSASSGNTIYF.